Included here is one T cell receptor (beta chain) sequence, with context. Its antigen is unidentified. The data derive from a study of PD-1 blockade in mismatch repair-deficient tumors. As for the study in general: Enrolled about 2012-2016, patients had progressing, pretreated mismatch repair-deficient cancers of over nine types. Whole-study results and caveats: Tumor-resident clones, often absent from pretreatment blood, expanded after pembrolizumab and then contracted.

The ends were cut back, 4 bases at V and 1 base at J, with 14 bases in the middle. The CDR3 contains 15 residues. Looked up from germline, CDR1 is SGHRS and CDR2 is YFSETQ. Assay: immunoSEQ multiplex PCR; the TCRdb copy retains only in-frame clones and omits some. The sample shows tens of thousands of clones, approximately 85% of them seen only once. The starting material was peripheral blood, obtained 2 weeks after starting pembrolizumab. The V gene is TRBV5-1, the J gene TRBJ2-5, with D possibly TRBD1 on 6 matching bases. The sequence came from an adult with mismatch repair-deficient cancer. The CDR3 sequence: CASSLTGSPQETQYF. The CDR3 coding sequence is TGCGCCAGCAGCCTTACAGGGAGCCCCCAAGAGACCCAGTACTTC.